The clone carrying this T cell receptor (beta chain) was recorded many times. The authors made TCR beta cDNA from roughly 480 ng total RNA with a constant-region primer. Modified slightly, ARM-PCR produced TCR beta libraries over three nested multiplex PCR rounds. Two initial PCR rounds of ten to eleven cycles each paired TRBV1-TRBV30 forward primers with a C-beta reverse primer. Using its own MiXCR run on the multiplex PCR reads, TCRdb lists one record per CDR3 protein. In the table there are about 92,000 distinct CDR3 sequences, 55% to 75% of which are singletons. The data belong to a study of tumor-infiltrating lymphocytes in primary liver carcinoma. Each 20-30 mg portion of unsorted bulk tissue served as the source for co-extraction of RNA and DNA. Germline V CDR1 and CDR2: MNHNS, SASEGT. This CDR3 has 11 amino acids. V lost 6 bases to trimming and J lost 10 bases, with 10 bases between them.

The chain has TRBV6-1 and TRBJ1-5; D not resolved. The sequence was obtained from a man aged 35 to 55 with primary liver carcinoma and hepatitis B virus infection. Sequencing was carried out using tumor-adjacent normal liver tissue. CDR3 coding DNA: TGTGCCAGCAGCTCCGAGCTTCCCCAGCATTTT. Its protein is CASSSELPQHF.